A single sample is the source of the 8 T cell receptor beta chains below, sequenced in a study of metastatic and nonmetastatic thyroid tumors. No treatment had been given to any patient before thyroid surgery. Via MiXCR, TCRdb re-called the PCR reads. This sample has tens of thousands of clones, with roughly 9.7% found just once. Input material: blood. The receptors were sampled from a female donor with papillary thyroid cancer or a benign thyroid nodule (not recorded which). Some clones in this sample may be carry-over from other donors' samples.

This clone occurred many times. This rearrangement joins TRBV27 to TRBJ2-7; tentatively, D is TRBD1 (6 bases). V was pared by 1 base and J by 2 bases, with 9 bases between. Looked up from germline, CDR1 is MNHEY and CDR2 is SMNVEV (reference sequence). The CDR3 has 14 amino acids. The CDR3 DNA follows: TGTGCCAGCAGTTTATGGGGGACAACCTACGAGCAGTACTTC. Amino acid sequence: CASSLWGTTYEQYF.

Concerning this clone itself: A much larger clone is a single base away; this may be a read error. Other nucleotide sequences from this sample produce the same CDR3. As DNA, the CDR3 is TGCAGTGTTGGACGTCGGAACACTGAAGCTTTCTTT. Translating gives CSVGRRNTEAFF. V usage is TRBV20-1 and J usage is TRBJ1-1; D is unclear. The CDR3 covers 12 residues. Germline V lookup: CDR1 DFQATT, CDR2 SNEGSKA (reference sequence). V shed 7 bases and J shed 1 base, with 10 bases lying between them.

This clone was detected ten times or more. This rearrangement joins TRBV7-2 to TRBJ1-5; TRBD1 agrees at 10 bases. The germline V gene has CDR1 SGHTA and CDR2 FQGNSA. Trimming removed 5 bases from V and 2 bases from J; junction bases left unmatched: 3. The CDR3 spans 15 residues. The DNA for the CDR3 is TGTGCCAGCAGCAACGGACAGGGGGGCAATCAGCCCCAGCATTTT. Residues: CASSNGQGGNQPQHF.

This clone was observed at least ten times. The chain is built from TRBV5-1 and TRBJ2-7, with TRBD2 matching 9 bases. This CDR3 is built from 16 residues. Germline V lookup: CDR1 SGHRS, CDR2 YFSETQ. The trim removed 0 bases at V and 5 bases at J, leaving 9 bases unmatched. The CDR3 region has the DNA TGCGCCAGCAGCTTGGAATTTAGCGGGAGCTCGAACGAGCAGTACTTC. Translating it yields CASSLEFSGSSNEQYF.

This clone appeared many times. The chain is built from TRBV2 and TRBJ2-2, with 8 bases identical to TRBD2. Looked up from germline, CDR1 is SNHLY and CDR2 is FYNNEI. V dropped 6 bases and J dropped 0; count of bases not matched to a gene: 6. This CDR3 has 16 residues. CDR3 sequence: CASSRGGTTNTGELFF. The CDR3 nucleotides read TGTGCCAGCAGCCGGGGGGGGACTACGAACACCGGGGAGCTGTTTTTT.

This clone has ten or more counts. The CDR3 coding sequence is TGCGCCAGCAGCCAAGCCGAGGCGGCACCCCTCCACTTT. Its protein product is CASSQAEAAPLHF. The chain carries TRBV4-3 and TRBJ1-6; no firm D call. This CDR3 has 13 residues. The germline V gene has CDR1 LGHNA and CDR2 YSLEER. Trimming took 1 base from V and 11 from J, leaving 9 bases between them.

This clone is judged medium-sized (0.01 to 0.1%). The CDR3 sequence: CASSYHKTTYEQYF. DNA of the CDR3: TGTGCCAGCAGTTACCACAAAACCACCTACGAGCAGTACTTC. The rearrangement links TRBV6-5 to TRBJ2-7, with D hard to call. Per germline, CDR1 MNHEY and CDR2 SVGAGI. CDR3 length: 14 amino acids. Between the trimmed V and J ends, which lost 2 bases and 2 bases, there was a span of 10 bases.

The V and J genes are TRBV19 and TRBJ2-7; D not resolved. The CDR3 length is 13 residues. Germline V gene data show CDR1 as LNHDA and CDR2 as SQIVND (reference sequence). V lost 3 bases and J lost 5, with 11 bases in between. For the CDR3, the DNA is TGTGCCAGTAGTATTCCCCCTATCCACGAGCAGTACTTC. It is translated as CASSIPPIHEQYF.